The source of this T cell receptor (beta chain) is a study of tumor-infiltrating lymphocytes in oesophageal squamous cell carcinoma. V lost 3 bases and J lost 4; bases outside the gene matches: 11. CDR1 is SGHVS, CDR2 FQNEAQ, per germline. The CDR3 consists of 17 residues. This clonotype was observed a few times. TCRdb processed the PCR reads anew with MiXCR; each CDR3 protein has one entry. This sample has about 12,000 distinct CDR3 sequences; approximately 50% occur once, and the top ten carry approximately 30%. The rearrangement joins TRBV7-8 to TRBJ2-1; 8 bases are shared with TRBD1. This sequence originates from a female donor with esophageal squamous cell carcinoma. Source material: esophageal tumor tissue. CDR3 residues: CASSFFPRQGAYNEQFF. CDR3 in DNA: TGTGCCAGCAGCTTCTTCCCCCGGCAGGGGGCTTACAATGAGCAGTTCTTC. Combining the CDR3 with reference TRBV7-8 and TRBJ2-1 gives the whole variable domain GAGVSQSPRYKVAKRGQDVALRCDPISGHVSLFWYQQALGQGPEFLTYFQNEAQLDKSGLPSDRFFAERPEGSVSTLKIQRTQQEDSAVYLCASSFFPRQGAYNEQFFGPGTRLTVL.